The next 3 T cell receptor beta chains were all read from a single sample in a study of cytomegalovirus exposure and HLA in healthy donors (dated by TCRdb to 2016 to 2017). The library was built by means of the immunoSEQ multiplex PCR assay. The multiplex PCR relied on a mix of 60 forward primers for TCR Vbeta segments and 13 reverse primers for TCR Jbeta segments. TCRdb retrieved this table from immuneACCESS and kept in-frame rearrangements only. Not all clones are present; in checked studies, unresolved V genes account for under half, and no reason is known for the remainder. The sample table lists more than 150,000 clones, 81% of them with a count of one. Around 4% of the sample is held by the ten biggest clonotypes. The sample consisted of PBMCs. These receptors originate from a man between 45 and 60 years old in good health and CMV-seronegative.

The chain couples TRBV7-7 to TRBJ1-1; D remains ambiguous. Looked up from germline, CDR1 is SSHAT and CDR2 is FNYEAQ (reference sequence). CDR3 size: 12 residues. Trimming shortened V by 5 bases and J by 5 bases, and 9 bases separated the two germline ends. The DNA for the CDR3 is TGTGCCAGCAGCCCCGTAGAGACTGAAGCTTTCTTT. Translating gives CASSPVETEAFF.

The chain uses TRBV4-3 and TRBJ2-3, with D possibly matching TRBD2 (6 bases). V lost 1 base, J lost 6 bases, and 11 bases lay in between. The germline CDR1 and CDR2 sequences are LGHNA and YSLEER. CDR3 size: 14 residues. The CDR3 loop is CASSQGREADTQYF. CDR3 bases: TGCGCCAGCAGCCAAGGCAGGGAGGCCGATACGCAGTATTTT.

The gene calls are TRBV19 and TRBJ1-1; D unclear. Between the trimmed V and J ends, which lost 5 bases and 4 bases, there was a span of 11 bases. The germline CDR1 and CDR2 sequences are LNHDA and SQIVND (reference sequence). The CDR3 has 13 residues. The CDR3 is CASSFGPGTEAFF. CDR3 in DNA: TGTGCCAGTAGTTTTGGCCCGGGCACTGAAGCTTTCTTT. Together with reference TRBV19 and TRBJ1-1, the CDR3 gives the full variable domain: DGGITQSPKYLFRKEGQNVTLSCEQNLNHDAMYWYRQDPGQGLRLIYYSQIVNDFQKGDIAEGYSVSREKKESFPLTVTSAQKNPTAFYLCASSFGPGTEAFFGQGTRLTVV.